This T cell receptor beta chain was captured by sequencing in a study of blood T cell repertoires in COVID-19. The wider study: T cells, B-cell-depleted T cells, or PBMCs provided the cDNA or gDNA that served as material.

Germline assignment: CDR1 MDHEN and CDR2 SYDVKM. V lost 8 bases and J lost 7; bases outside the gene matches: 2. This CDR3 comprises 11 residues. Method: immunoSEQ multiplex PCR; TCRdb's copy keeps in-frame clones and lacks some. Of fewer than 250,000 clones in the sample, about 80% are singletons; the top ten hold around 2.3%. The V gene is TRBV28, the J gene TRBJ2-7; 10 positions agree with TRBD1. Sequences were obtained from peripheral blood. The sequence derives from a woman aged 40 to 50 with active or convalescent COVID-19. The CDR3 sequence is CASRTGGEQYF. In DNA form, the CDR3 reads TGTGCCAGCCGGACAGGGGGAGAGCAGTACTTC. The full variable domain, with the rest looked up from reference TRBV28 and TRBJ2-7, is DVKVTQSSRYLVKRTGEKVFLECVQDMDHENMFWYRQDPGLGLRLIYFSYDVKMKEKGDIPEGYSVSREKKERFSLILESASTNQTSMYLCASRTGGEQYFGPGTRLTVT.